The table lists the clone carrying this T cell receptor (beta chain) with a few counts. CDR3 length: 14 amino acids. From germline, CDR1 is LNHDA and CDR2 SQIVND (reference sequence). Unmatched junction bases numbered 6, after V lost 4 bases and J lost 8 bases. The data derive from a study of liver allograft versus peripheral blood T cells. Overall study: Hepatic allograft T cell receptor repertoires were evaluated relative to those present in recipients' peripheral blood.

MiXCR, run by TCRdb on the reads, gives a single entry per CDR3 protein. This table holds 14,000 or so distinct CDR3 sequences, 20% to 25% found once. The TCR sequence derives from a human patient who had a liver transplant. A subset of T cells may come from the graft donor. The gene calls are TRBV19 and TRBJ2-1; 9 nucleotides line up with TRBD2. CDR3 coding DNA: TGTGCCAGTAGTAACGCGGGGGGGACCGATGAGCAGTTCTTC. Translation gives CASSNAGGTDEQFF.